The T cell receptor (beta chain) under discussion was sequenced for a study of OX40 agonist ivuxolimab in advanced cancers. Here immunoSEQ multiplex PCR was the method, and the copy in TCRdb shows in-frame clones only, minus some. This sample carries some 70,000 clones, roughly nine tenths of them seen once, and the ten largest clones take around 1.1%. This CDR3 spans 13 amino acids. CDR1 is MNHNY, CDR2 SVGAGI, per germline (reference sequence). V was trimmed by 2 bases and J by 6 bases, leaving 10 bases between them. This chain uses TRBV6-6 with TRBJ1-1; a weak D match, TRBD1 (5 bases). The receptor was derived from an adult with an advanced solid tumor such as melanoma, head and neck, liver or kidney cancer. This sample comprised CD4+ or CD8+ T cells sorted from blood, obtained in a trial of the OX40 agonist ivuxolimab. DNA for the CDR3: TGTGCCAGCAGTTACGGGGGAGCACCTGAAGCTTTCTTT. Translating it yields CASSYGGAPEAFF.